This record looks at one T cell receptor beta chain sequence and its context. Per the authors' pipeline: Quantification of nucleated cells was approximated via reference gene primer amplification. Measured with immunoSEQ multiplex PCR; TCRdb has only the in-frame clones, and not every one. The DNA gave D and trimming, while V, J and clone size come from that table. The profile shows over 25,000 clones, around 80% of them singletons. The data derive from a study of blood T cell repertoires in COVID-19. Overall study context: Samples of COVID-19 (acute and convalescent) were obtained from the United States, Italy and Spain. In each case, the material was cDNA or gDNA derived from T cells, B-cell-depleted T cells, or PBMCs.

Losses at the gene ends were 3 bases for V and 3 bases for J; bases not matched to a gene: 6. In germline, CDR1 is SGHRS, CDR2 YFSETQ. This CDR3 comprises 15 residues. The rearrangement joins TRBV5-1 to TRBJ1-5, with 7 bases that match TRBD1. This TCR derives from a woman older than 75 with acute or convalescent COVID-19. Sequenced input: peripheral blood. CDR3 sequence: CASSYPGQHNQPQHF. The CDR3 DNA is TGCGCCAGCAGCTATCCGGGACAGCACAATCAGCCCCAGCATTTT. Together with reference TRBV5-1 and TRBJ1-5, the CDR3 gives the full variable domain: KAGVTQTPRYLIKTRGQQVTLSCSPISGHRSVSWYQQTPGQGLQFLFEYFSETQRNKGNFPGRFSGRQFSNSRSEMNVSTLELGDSALYLCASSYPGQHNQPQHFGDGTRLSIL.